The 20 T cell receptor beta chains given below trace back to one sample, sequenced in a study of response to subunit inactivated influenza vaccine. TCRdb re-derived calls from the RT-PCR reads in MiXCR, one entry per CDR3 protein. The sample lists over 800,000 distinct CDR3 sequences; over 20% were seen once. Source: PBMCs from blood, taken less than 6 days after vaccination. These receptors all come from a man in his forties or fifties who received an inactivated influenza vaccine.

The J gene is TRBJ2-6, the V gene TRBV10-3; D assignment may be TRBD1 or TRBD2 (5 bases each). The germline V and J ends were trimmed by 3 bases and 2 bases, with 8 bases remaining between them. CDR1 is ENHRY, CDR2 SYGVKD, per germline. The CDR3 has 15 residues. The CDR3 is CAISDWGTGANVLTF. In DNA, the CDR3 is TGTGCCATCAGTGATTGGGGGACTGGGGCCAACGTCCTGACTTTC.

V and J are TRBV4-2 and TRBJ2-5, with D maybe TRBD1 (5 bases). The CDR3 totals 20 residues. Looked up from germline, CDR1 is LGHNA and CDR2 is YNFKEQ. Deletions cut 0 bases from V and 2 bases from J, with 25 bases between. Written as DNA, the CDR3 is TGTGCCAGCAGCCAAGATTGGGGCCCTGGAACGAGAAAGTTTCAAGAGACCCAGTACTTC. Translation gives CASSQDWGPGTRKFQETQYF.

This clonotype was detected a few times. The CDR3 here is CASSRDRGRVNTGELFF. The CDR3 DNA reads TGTGCCAGCAGTCGGGACAGGGGGCGCGTGAACACCGGGGAGCTGTTTTTT. The chain uses TRBV2 and TRBJ2-2, with 12 nucleotides matching TRBD1. The CDR3 sequence is 17 residues long. Germline CDR1 SNHLY, CDR2 FYNNEI. V was pared by 5 bases and J by 1 base, with 5 bases of the junction left unmatched. The complete variable domain, with remaining parts taken from reference TRBV2 and TRBJ2-2, reads EPEVTQTPSHQVTQMGQEVILRCVPISNHLYFYWYRQILGQKVEFLVSFYNNEISEKSEIFDDQFSVERPDGSNFTLKIRSTKLEDSAMYFCASSRDRGRVNTGELFFGEGSRLTVL.

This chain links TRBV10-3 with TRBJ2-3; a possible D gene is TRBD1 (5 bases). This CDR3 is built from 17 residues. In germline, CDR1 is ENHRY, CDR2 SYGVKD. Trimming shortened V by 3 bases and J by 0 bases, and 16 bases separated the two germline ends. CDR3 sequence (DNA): TGTGCCATCAGTGACCCTACGACAGCCCCGAGCACAGATACGCAGTATTTT. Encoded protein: CAISDPTTAPSTDTQYF.

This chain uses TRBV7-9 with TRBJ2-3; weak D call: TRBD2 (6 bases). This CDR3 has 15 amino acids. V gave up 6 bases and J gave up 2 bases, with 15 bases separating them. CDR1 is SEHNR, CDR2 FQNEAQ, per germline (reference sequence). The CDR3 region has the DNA TGTGCCAGCAGACCTACCGGGACTCCCACAGATACGCAGTATTTT. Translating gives CASRPTGTPTDTQYF. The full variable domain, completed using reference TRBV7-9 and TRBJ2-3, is DTGVSQNPRHKITKRGQNVTFRCDPISEHNRLYWYRQTLGQGPEFLTYFQNEAQLEKSRLLSDRFSAERPKGSFSTLEIQRTEQGDSAMYLCASRPTGTPTDTQYFGPGTRLTVL.

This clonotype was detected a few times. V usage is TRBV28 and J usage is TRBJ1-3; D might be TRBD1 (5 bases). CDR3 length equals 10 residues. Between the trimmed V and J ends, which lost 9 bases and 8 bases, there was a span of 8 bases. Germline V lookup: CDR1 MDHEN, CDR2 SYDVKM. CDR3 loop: CARGVDTIYF. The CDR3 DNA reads TGTGCCAGGGGGGTAGACACCATATATTTT.

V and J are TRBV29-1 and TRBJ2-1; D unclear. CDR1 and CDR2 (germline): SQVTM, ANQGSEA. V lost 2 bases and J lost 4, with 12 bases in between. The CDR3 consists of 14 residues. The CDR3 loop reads CSVETVTVYNEQFF. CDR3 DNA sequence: TGCAGCGTTGAAACGGTTACCGTATACAATGAGCAGTTCTTC.

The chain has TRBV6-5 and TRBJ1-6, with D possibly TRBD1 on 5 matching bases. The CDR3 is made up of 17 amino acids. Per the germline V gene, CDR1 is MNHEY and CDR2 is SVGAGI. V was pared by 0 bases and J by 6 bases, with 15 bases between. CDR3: CASSYSGRSAVNSPLHF. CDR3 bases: TGTGCCAGCAGTTACTCGGGGCGGTCGGCAGTTAATTCACCCCTCCACTTT.

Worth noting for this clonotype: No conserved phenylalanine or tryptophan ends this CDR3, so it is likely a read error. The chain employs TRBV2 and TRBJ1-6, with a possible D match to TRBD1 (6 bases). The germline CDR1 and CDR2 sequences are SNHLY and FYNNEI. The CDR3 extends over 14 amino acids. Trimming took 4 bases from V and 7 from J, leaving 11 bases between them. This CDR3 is CASSATGANSPLHL. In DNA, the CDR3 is TGTGCCAGCAGTGCGACAGGCGCCAATTCACCCCTCCACTTA.

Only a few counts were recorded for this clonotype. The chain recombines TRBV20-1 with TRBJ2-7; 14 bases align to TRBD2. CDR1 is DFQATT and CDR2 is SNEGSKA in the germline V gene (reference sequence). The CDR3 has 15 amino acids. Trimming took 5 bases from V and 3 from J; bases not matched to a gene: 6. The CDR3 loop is CSAPGTSGGHYEQYF. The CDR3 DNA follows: TGCAGTGCTCCCGGGACTAGCGGGGGCCACTACGAGCAGTACTTC.

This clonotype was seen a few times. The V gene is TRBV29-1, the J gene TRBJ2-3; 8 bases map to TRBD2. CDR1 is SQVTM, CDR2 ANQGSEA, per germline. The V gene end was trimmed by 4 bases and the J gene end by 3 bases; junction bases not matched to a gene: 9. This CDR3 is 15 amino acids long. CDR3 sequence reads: CSVGPAGGGTDTQYF. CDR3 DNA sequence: TGCAGCGTTGGGCCTGCGGGGGGAGGAACAGATACGCAGTATTTT.

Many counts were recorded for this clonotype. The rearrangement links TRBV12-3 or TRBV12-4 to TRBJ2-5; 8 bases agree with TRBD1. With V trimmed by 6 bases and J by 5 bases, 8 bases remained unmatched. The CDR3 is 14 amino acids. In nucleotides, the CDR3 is TGTGCCAGCAGCCGTGACAGGGGTGGGGAGACCCAGTACTTC. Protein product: CASSRDRGGETQYF.

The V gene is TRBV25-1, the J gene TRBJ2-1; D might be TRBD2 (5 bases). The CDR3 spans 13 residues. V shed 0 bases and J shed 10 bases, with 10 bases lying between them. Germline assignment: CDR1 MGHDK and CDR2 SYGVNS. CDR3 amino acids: CASSEYLPGEQFF. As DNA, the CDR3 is TGTGCCAGCAGTGAATACTTACCGGGGGAGCAGTTCTTC.

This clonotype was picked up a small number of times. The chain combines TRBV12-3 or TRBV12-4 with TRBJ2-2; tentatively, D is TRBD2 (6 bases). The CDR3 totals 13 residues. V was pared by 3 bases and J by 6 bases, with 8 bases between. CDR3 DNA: TGTGCCAGCAGTTTCGGAGGGTCCGGGGAGCTGTTTTTT. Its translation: CASSFGGSGELFF.

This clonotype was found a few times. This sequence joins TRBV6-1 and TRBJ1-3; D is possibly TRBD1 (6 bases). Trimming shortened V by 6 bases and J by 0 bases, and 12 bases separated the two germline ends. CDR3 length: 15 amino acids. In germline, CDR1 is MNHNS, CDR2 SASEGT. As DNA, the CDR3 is TGTGCCAGCAGCGGACAGCGCTTCTCTGGAAACACCATATATTTT. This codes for CASSGQRFSGNTIYF.

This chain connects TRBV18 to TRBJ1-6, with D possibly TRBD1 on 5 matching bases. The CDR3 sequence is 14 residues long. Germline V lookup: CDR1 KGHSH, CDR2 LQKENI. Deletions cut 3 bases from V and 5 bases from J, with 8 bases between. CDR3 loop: CASSPSQDNSPLHF. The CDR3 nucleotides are TGTGCCAGCTCACCCTCACAGGATAATTCACCCCTCCACTTT.

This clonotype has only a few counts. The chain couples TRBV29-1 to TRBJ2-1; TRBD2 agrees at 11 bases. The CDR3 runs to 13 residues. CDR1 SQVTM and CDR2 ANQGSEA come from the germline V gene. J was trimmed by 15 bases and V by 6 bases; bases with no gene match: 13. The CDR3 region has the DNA TGCAGCGTGGGTGGTCGGCTAGCGGGGGGTGTGTTCTTC. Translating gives CSVGGRLAGGVFF.

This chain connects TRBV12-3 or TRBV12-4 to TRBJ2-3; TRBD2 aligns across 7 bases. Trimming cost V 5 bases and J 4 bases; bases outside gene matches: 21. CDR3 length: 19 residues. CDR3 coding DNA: TGTGCCAGCAGTGGGGGGTCGTGGTTTGGCGGGGGTGGCGCAGATACGCAGTATTTT. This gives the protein CASSGGSWFGGGGADTQYF.

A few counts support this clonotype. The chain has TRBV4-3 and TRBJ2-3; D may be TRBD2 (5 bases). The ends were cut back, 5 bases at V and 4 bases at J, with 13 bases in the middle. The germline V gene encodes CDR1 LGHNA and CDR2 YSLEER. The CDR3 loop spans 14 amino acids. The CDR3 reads CASSNRRGADTQYF. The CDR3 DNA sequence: TGCGCCAGCAGCAACCGCCGGGGAGCAGATACGCAGTATTTT.

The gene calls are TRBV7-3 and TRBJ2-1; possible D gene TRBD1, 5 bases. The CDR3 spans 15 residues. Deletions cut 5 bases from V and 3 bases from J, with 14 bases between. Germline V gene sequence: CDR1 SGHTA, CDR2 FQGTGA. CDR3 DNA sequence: TGTGCCAGCAGCGCAGGGTATGTGGGCTACAATGAGCAGTTCTTC. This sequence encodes CASSAGYVGYNEQFF.